The 8 T cell receptor beta chains given below trace back to one sample, sequenced in a study of T-cell reconstitution after alpha-beta-depleted transplantation in children. Unique molecular identifiers featured in how the TCRbeta library was prepared. TCRdb passed the PCR reads through MiXCR, listing each CDR3 protein once. The sample has roughly 100,000 distinct CDR3 sequences; roughly 8.8% are singletons. This material consisted of PBMCs from the stem cell graft donor, taken from the stem cell graft. These receptors were collected from a human donor who donated a stem cell graft to a child with congenital amegakaryocytic thrombocytopenia.

Ten or more counts support this clonotype. The gene calls are TRBV29-1 and TRBJ2-2, with D perhaps matching TRBD2 (5 bases). The CDR3 covers 13 residues. V was pared by 6 bases and J by 6 bases, with 14 bases between. Germline CDR1 reads SQVTM; CDR2 reads ANQGSEA. CDR3 DNA sequence: TGCAGCGTCCGTAGCGTGGGCGCCGGGGAGCTGTTTTTT. The encoded protein is CSVRSVGAGELFF.

The sample holds many counts of this clonotype. The chain recombines TRBV7-3 with TRBJ2-3; the D gene is possibly TRBD1 (5 bases). CDR1 SGHTA and CDR2 FQGTGA come from the germline V gene. The CDR3 totals 13 residues. V lost 6 bases and J 2 bases, leaving 9 bases between the germline ends. This chain's CDR3 is CASSPRDTDTQYF. Here the CDR3 DNA reads TGTGCCAGCAGTCCCAGGGACACAGATACGCAGTATTTT. The full variable domain, in which reference TRBV7-3 and TRBJ2-3 provide the parts outside the CDR3, is GAGVSQTPSNKVTEKGKYVELRCDPISGHTALYWYRQSLGQGPEFLIYFQGTGAADDSGLPNDRFFAVRPEGSVSTLKIQRTERGDSAVYLCASSPRDTDTQYFGPGTRLTVL.

This clonotype was picked up many times. The chain joins TRBV5-1 to TRBJ2-1; TRBD2 agrees at 9 bases. This CDR3 has 12 residues. V lost 4 bases, J lost 12 bases, and 5 bases stayed unmatched. The germline V gene encodes CDR1 SGHRS and CDR2 YFSETQ. This chain's CDR3 is CASSETSGSQFF. DNA for the CDR3: TGCGCCAGCAGCGAGACTAGCGGTTCGCAGTTCTTC. The whole variable domain, filled in from reference TRBV5-1 and TRBJ2-1, reads KAGVTQTPRYLIKTRGQQVTLSCSPISGHRSVSWYQQTPGQGLQFLFEYFSETQRNKGNFPGRFSGRQFSNSRSEMNVSTLELGDSALYLCASSETSGSQFFGPGTRLTVL.

Ten or more counts support this clonotype. The chain couples TRBV27 to TRBJ1-1, with D tentatively TRBD1 (5 bases). The V gene lost 4 bases and the J gene lost 6 bases, with 12 bases spanning the gap. This CDR3 spans 13 amino acids. The germline CDR1 and CDR2 sequences are MNHEY and SMNVEV (reference sequence). The CDR3 nucleotides read TGTGCCAGCAGTTCGACTTCACAGGCTGAAGCTTTCTTT. The encoded protein is CASSSTSQAEAFF.

This clonotype was detected many times. The rearrangement uses TRBV12-3 or TRBV12-4 and TRBJ1-6; 7 nucleotides match TRBD1. The CDR3 length is 17 residues. V shed 4 bases, J shed 4 bases, and the junction held 10 bases outside the gene matches. The CDR3 coding sequence is TGTGCCAGCAGTTCTTCCTACGGGACAGCTTATAATTCACCCCTCCACTTT. It is translated as CASSSSYGTAYNSPLHF.

This clonotype was counted ten times or more. V gene TRBV20-1 combines with J gene TRBJ1-1, with a weak D call TRBD1 (5 bases). Germline CDR1 and CDR2: DFQATT and SNEGSKA (reference sequence). V was cut by 0 bases and J by 4 bases, with 15 bases left in between. This CDR3 spans 15 amino acids. The CDR3 protein is CSARDLQGGGTEAFF. For the CDR3, the DNA is TGCAGTGCTAGAGACCTTCAGGGAGGCGGCACTGAAGCTTTCTTT.

This clonotype was observed at least ten times. V usage is TRBV7-2 and J usage is TRBJ2-5; D is undetermined. The germline V gene encodes CDR1 SGHTA and CDR2 FQGNSA. Trimming cost V 0 bases and J 3 bases, with 8 bases left between them. The CDR3 length is 14 residues. CDR3 loop: CASSLALREETQYF. The CDR3 DNA follows: TGTGCCAGCAGCTTAGCGCTTCGTGAAGAGACCCAGTACTTC.

This clonotype was counted at least ten times. The chain employs TRBV29-1 and TRBJ2-2; 8 nucleotides agree with TRBD1. Germline trimming cut 6 bases from V and 3 bases from J; bases unmatched to any gene: 6. CDR3 size: 14 residues. The germline CDR1 and CDR2 sequences are SQVTM and ANQGSEA. Written as DNA, the CDR3 is TGCAGCGTAGCTGGACAGGGATACACCGGGGAGCTGTTTTTT. This encodes CSVAGQGYTGELFF.